Listed below are T cell receptor beta chains from one sample, sequenced in a study of T-cell memory formation after mild COVID-19. From the 5' RACE reads, TCRdb called clonotypes with MiXCR, one entry per CDR3 protein. In the table there are about 560,000 distinct CDR3 sequences, roughly a sixth of which are singletons. Sequencing input: PBMCs or a T cell subset sorted from them (not recorded which). All receptors derive from an adult woman who had mild COVID-19 (a few samples of this study predate the infection). Cell type and time point are not known. CDR3s include the opening cysteine and the closing phenylalanine or tryptophan. The D gene is left open where the match is weak. Some rows have no size entry. The others give once, few or many, or a class for an expanded clone.

V	length	D	size	J	CDR3	DNA
TRBV7-2	16	TRBD2	few	TRBJ2-1	CASTLTSGRENNEQFF	TGTGCCAGCACCCTAACTAGCGGGAGAGAGAACAATGAGCAGTTCTTC
TRBV27	16	.	.	TRBJ2-3	CASSPLSGASTDTQYF	TGTGCCAGCAGCCCCCTCTCGGGCGCTAGCACAGATACGCAGTATTTT
TRBV12-3/TRBV12-4	14	.	few	TRBJ2-3	CASSLYGGTDTQYF	TGTGCCAGCAGTTTATACGGAGGCACAGATACGCAGTATTTT
TRBV12-3/TRBV12-4	15	TRBD2	few	TRBJ2-7	CASSRGLAAGDEQYF	TGTGCCAGCAGCCGTGGACTAGCGGCTGGTGACGAGCAGTACTTC
TRBV6-5	15	.	few	TRBJ1-1	CASSYSMSGNTEAFF	TGTGCCAGCAGTTACTCAATGTCGGGGAACACTGAAGCTTTCTTT
TRBV6-5	12	.	.	TRBJ1-1	CASSYRGAEAFF	TGTGCCAGCAGTTACCGGGGGGCTGAAGCTTTCTTT
TRBV5-6	14	.	.	TRBJ2-1	CASSRGRSYNEQFF	TGTGCCAGCAGCCGTGGGCGCTCCTACAATGAGCAGTTCTTC
TRBV12-5	13	.	few	TRBJ2-5	CASGLRLQETQYF	TGTGCTAGTGGTTTGAGACTGCAAGAGACCCAGTACTTC
TRBV7-2	12	TRBD1	few	TRBJ1-1	CASSGRDSEAFF	TGTGCCAGCAGCGGTCGGGACAGTGAAGCTTTCTTT
TRBV7-6	14	.	few	TRBJ1-1	CASSPGVRNTEAFF	TGTGCCAGCAGCCCGGGGGTAAGGAACACTGAAGCTTTCTTT
TRBV13	13	.	few	TRBJ2-1	CASSLESVYEQFF	TGTGCCAGCAGCTTAGAATCAGTTTATGAGCAGTTCTTC
TRBV20-1	15	TRBD1	.	TRBJ1-4	CSASYTGTGLEKLFF	TGCAGTGCTAGTTATACCGGGACAGGGTTAGAAAAACTGTTTTTT
TRBV12-3/TRBV12-4	13	.	.	TRBJ2-3	CASSFSVADAQYF	TGTGCCAGCAGTTTTTCGGTAGCCGACGCGCAGTATTTT
TRBV29-1	15	.	.	TRBJ1-1	CSRGGEISLNTEAFF	TGCAGCCGAGGGGGGGAAATCAGTTTGAACACTGAAGCTTTCTTT
TRBV4-2	15	.	.	TRBJ2-7	CASSQEVRVSYEQYF	TGTGCCAGCAGCCAAGAAGTTAGGGTAAGCTACGAGCAGTACTTC
TRBV27	14	.	few	TRBJ2-3	CASSLIRGRDTQYF	TGTGCCAGCAGTTTAATCCGCGGTCGGGATACGCAGTATTTT
TRBV29-1	13	.	.	TRBJ2-3	CSVEIRHTDTQYF	TGCAGCGTTGAAATTAGACACACAGATACGCAGTATTTT
TRBV29-1	19	TRBD1	.	TRBJ2-1	CSVEGVWQGAGSSYNEQFF	TGCAGCGTTGAAGGTGTATGGCAGGGGGCTGGAAGCTCCTACAATGAGCAGTTCTTC
TRBV28	13	.	.	TRBJ2-1	CASSVQRNNEQFF	TGTGCCAGCAGTGTACAAAGGAACAATGAGCAGTTCTTC
TRBV19	15	.	.	TRBJ1-1	CASSIFGSMNTEAFF	TGTGCCAGTAGTATCTTTGGCAGCATGAACACTGAAGCTTTCTTT
TRBV6-2/TRBV6-3	13	TRBD1	.	TRBJ1-1	CASRTDRSTEAFF	TGTGCCAGCAGGACGGACAGGTCCACTGAAGCTTTCTTT
TRBV6-2/TRBV6-3	14	TRBD1	.	TRBJ1-6	CASSQGGWNSPLHF	TGTGCCAGCAGTCAAGGGGGCTGGAATTCACCCCTCCACTTT
TRBV10-3	15	TRBD1	few	TRBJ2-1	CAIRRTGGGYNEQFF	TGTGCCATCAGAAGGACAGGGGGCGGCTACAATGAGCAGTTCTTC
TRBV29-1	15	.	.	TRBJ2-1	CSVVGRRGGYNEQFF	TGCAGCGTTGTAGGGCGAAGAGGGGGATACAATGAGCAGTTCTTC
TRBV12-3/TRBV12-4	14	.	few	TRBJ1-2	CASTPAPLDYGYTF	TGTGCCAGCACGCCAGCGCCTCTAGACTATGGCTACACCTTC
TRBV5-6	16	TRBD1	.	TRBJ1-2	CASSLDPGQGAYGYTF	TGTGCCAGCAGCCTCGACCCGGGACAGGGGGCGTATGGCTACACCTTC
TRBV9	19	TRBD2	few	TRBJ2-3	CASSVGLGTSGGLTDTQYF	TGTGCCAGCAGCGTTGGCCTCGGGACTAGCGGGGGGCTGACAGATACGCAGTATTTT
TRBV6-5	13	.	.	TRBJ1-6	CASSYELGSPLHF	TGTGCCAGCAGTTACGAGCTGGGTTCACCCCTCCACTTT
TRBV7-8	16	.	.	TRBJ2-3	CASSLEGIPHTDTQYF	TGTGCCAGCAGCCTAGAGGGGATCCCCCACACAGATACGCAGTATTTT
TRBV29-1	13	.	.	TRBJ2-3	CSVEGWNTDTQYF	TGCAGCGTTGAGGGGTGGAACACAGATACGCAGTATTTT
TRBV20-1	17	.	.	TRBJ1-1	CSARDQEGLRVNTEAFF	TGCAGTGCTAGAGATCAGGAGGGGTTAAGGGTGAACACTGAAGCTTTCTTT
TRBV18	16	.	.	TRBJ2-1	CASAISGGGFYNEQFF	TGTGCCAGCGCGATTTCTGGCGGGGGCTTTTACAATGAGCAGTTCTTC
TRBV7-9	15	TRBD1	many	TRBJ1-6	CASSAGQGDNSPLHF	TGTGCCAGCAGCGCCGGACAGGGAGATAATTCACCCCTCCACTTT
TRBV3-1	16	TRBD2	few	TRBJ2-1	CASSHYVAGGLGEQFF	TGTGCCAGCAGCCATTACGTAGCGGGAGGGTTGGGTGAGCAGTTCTTC
TRBV24-1	13	TRBD1	few	TRBJ1-1	CATSGEGQAEAFF	TGTGCCACCAGTGGCGAGGGACAGGCTGAAGCTTTCTTT
TRBV4-1	16	.	.	TRBJ1-1	CASSPGLAGLNTEAFF	TGCGCCAGCAGCCCCGGACTAGCGGGACTGAACACTGAAGCTTTCTTT
TRBV7-3	14	TRBD1	few	TRBJ1-2	CASSLAGTGVGYTF	TGTGCCAGCAGCTTGGCCGGGACAGGGGTCGGCTACACCTTC